This T cell receptor (beta chain) is drawn from a study of T cell responses to AZD1222 COVID-19 vaccine. Study-wide results and caveats: With two AZD1222 doses given, Spike-specific TCR breadth and depth both rose. Close to half of all spike-specific TCRs reportedly target regions of the variants that are unmutated.

The table came from immunoSEQ multiplex PCR; TCRdb's copy has only in-frame clones and leaves some out. The sample lists 150,000 to 200,000 clones; over 90% were seen once. Of note for this clone: Its antigen remains unknown.

The V gene end was trimmed by 8 bases and the J gene end by 3 bases; junction bases not matched to a gene: 6. Germline values: CDR1 MNHEY, CDR2 SVGAGI. The CDR3 runs 13 residues. The rearrangement uses TRBV6-5 and TRBJ2-7, with 8 positions matching TRBD1. The receptor was derived from an adult in good health. Sequenced here: peripheral blood, sampled on day 0 of AZD1222 vaccination. For the CDR3, the DNA is TGTGCCAGCCTCGACGGACAGGGCTACGAGCAGTACTTC. Encoded protein: CASLDGQGYEQYF.